The sequence of this T cell receptor (beta chain) was determined in a study of T cells in Graves' hyperthyroidism and ophthalmopathy. Used for diagnoses were clinical symptoms, serum thyroxine and TRAb, thyroid ultrasound and orbital computed tomography. RNA transcripts yielded amplified TCR beta CDR3 regions. Researchers ran a first-round RT-PCR on the TCR CDR3 using the HTBI primer set. Using its own MiXCR run on the multiplex PCR reads, TCRdb lists one record per CDR3 protein. This table has more than 600,000 distinct CDR3 sequences, about 15% appearing once. The germline gives CDR1 MGHRA, CDR2 YSYEKL. Between the trimmed V and J ends, which lost 2 bases and 3 bases, there was a span of 13 bases. This CDR3 is 16 amino acids long.

The TCR originated in a man aged 18 to 30 with Graves' hyperthyroidism. V and J are TRBV4-1 and TRBJ2-2; maybe TRBD1 (5 bases). Sequencing was performed on blood. Here the CDR3 reads CASSQYQGPYTGELFF. As DNA, the CDR3 is TGCGCCAGCAGCCAATATCAGGGTCCATACACCGGGGAGCTGTTTTTT.